The rows below give T cell receptor beta chains drawn from one sample of a study of cytomegalovirus exposure and HLA in healthy donors. Using immunoSEQ multiplex PCR, the repertoire was profiled, and TCRdb retains in-frame clones only, with some absent. The profile shows roughly 130,000 clones, about 80% of them singletons. Sequencing was performed on PBMCs. These receptors came from a woman aged 50 to 60 in good health and CMV-seronegative. Both conserved end residues are trimmed from each CDR3. A row's size may be missing; if present it is once, few, many or a size class.

clone_size	v_call	cdr3_aa
NA	TRBV28	ASSLGQNTEAF
NA	TRBV7-3	ASSLYGGEAF
NA	TRBV19	ASSIRLLGGDYGYT
NA	TRBV7-2	ASSLAGVNGYT
NA	TRBV6-5	ASSPWGGSTDTQY
NA	TRBV11-2	ASSGPMDSPLYEQY
NA	TRBV7-3	ASSFGTSGLNEQF
NA	TRBV2	ASSAEAGAYNEQF
NA	TRBV5-4	ASSLAPGRLGYT
NA	TRBV7-9	ASSSEGLASNNEQF
NA	TRBV21-1	ASSKESRREKYTLDTDTQY
NA	TRBV5-4	ASSQGDYYGYT
NA	TRBV5-1	ASSEDRVGAIQY
NA	TRBV4-3	ASSQQGAIHDGQF
NA	TRBV4-1	ASSQEGASRTYEQY
NA	TRBV19	ASSRTPRGEADTQY
NA	TRBV5-1	ASSLEYATDTQY
NA	TRBV5-1	ASSPAGTTNTEAF
once	TRBV19	ASRGQGGTEAF
NA	TRBV4-1	ASSQGAAQPQN
NA	TRBV5-1	ASSLGVNRQETQY
NA	TRBV9	ASSVTGAPGELF
once	TRBV6-1	ATSLGQFNEQF
NA	TRBV5-4	ASSLEPSGGWDEQF
NA	TRBV9	ASSSYVAGGTDTQY
NA	TRBV7-7	ASSRSREPTDTQY
NA	TRBV19	ASSPRAGGTYEQY
NA	TRBV4-2	ASSPYLAEAYQETQY
NA	TRBV6-5	ASSYSIGVHTDTQY
NA	TRBV11-3	ASSLSAGGRVDTQY
NA	TRBV15	ATSPRPPGNTEAF
NA	TRBV5-1	ASSPNGANVLT
NA	TRBV15	ATSREGREAF
NA	TRBV5-1	ASSVASGRNTGELF
NA	TRBV6-1	ASSDRGGGEKLF
once	TRBV28	ASSLITGWGDEAF
NA	TRBV9	ASSVVGGNVGETQY
NA	TRBV25-1	ASSEVAGGEQY
NA	TRBV10-3	AISESWGRNTDTQY
NA	TRBV9	ASSDPSGSGDTQY
NA	TRBV5-1	ASSEDRTHVYGYT
NA	TRBV20-1	SASAGIEAF
NA	TRBV19	ASRGAMNTEAF
NA	TRBV6-6	SSGRANDNEQF
NA	TRBV30	AWRAVSNTEAF
few	TRBV7-8	ASSLEGTKNIQY
once	TRBV29-1	SVLPIMGQPDYT
NA	TRBV2	ASSGGPAKGAEAF
few	TRBV5-1	ASSSGTGDTEAF
few	TRBV5-4	ASSLYGTGNKGYT